Below, 11 T cell receptor beta chains from the same sample are listed, as sequenced in a study of blood T cell repertoires in COVID-19. Produced via immunoSEQ multiplex PCR; TCRdb's table is partial and in-frame only. The sample shows tens of thousands of clones, about 79% of them seen only once. Specimen: peripheral blood. These receptors were taken from a woman aged 55-69 years with acute or convalescent COVID-19.

The chain links TRBV2 to TRBJ1-5, with TRBD1 matching over 8 bases. The CDR3 is 15 amino acids. V gave up 5 bases and J gave up 4 bases; unmatched junction bases: 7. The germline CDR1 and CDR2 sequences are SNHLY and FYNNEI. CDR3 coding DNA: TGTGCCAGCAGTCCGCAGGGGGCTGGAAATCAGCCCCAGCATTTT. Protein: CASSPQGAGNQPQHF.

This clone was recorded only once. The genes are TRBV9 and TRBJ1-3; maybe TRBD1 (6 bases). The CDR3 spans 14 residues. Germline V gene data show CDR1 as SGDLS and CDR2 as YYNGEE. Deletions cut 2 bases from V and 1 base from J, with 7 bases between. CDR3 DNA sequence: TGTGCCAGCAGCGTTAGGGGGTCTGGAAACACCATATATTTT. Its protein product is CASSVRGSGNTIYF.

This chain joins TRBV28 and TRBJ1-3; 8 bases align to TRBD1. The CDR3 length is 15 residues. V lost 6 bases to trimming and J lost 0 bases; unmatched junction nucleotides: 4. The V gene's germline CDR1 is MDHEN and CDR2 SYDVKM. The CDR3 spells CASRQGDLSGNTIYF. The CDR3 DNA reads TGTGCCAGCAGACAGGGGGACCTCTCTGGAAACACCATATATTTT.

The chain couples TRBV7-3 to TRBJ2-7; the D gene is possibly TRBD2 (5 bases). Trimming pared 4 bases from V and 1 base from J, leaving 8 bases between. This CDR3 comprises 13 residues. Germline values: CDR1 SGHTA, CDR2 FQGTGA. The CDR3 is CASSSGGSYEQYF. Here the CDR3 DNA reads TGTGCCAGCAGCTCTGGCGGGTCCTACGAGCAGTACTTC.

The V and J genes are TRBV19 and TRBJ1-2; 12 nucleotides line up with TRBD1. The CDR3 runs 18 residues. The V gene's germline CDR1 is LNHDA and CDR2 SQIVND (reference sequence). V was clipped by 8 bases and J by 0 bases; unmatched bases: 13. CDR3 sequence reads: CASLIPPGQGAPNYGYTF. The CDR3 DNA is TGTGCCAGTCTAATTCCTCCGGGACAGGGGGCTCCTAACTATGGCTACACCTTC.

The CDR3 DNA reads TGTGCCAGCAGCTCCCGACAGTCTCTTAATGAAAAACTGTTTTTT. Translation gives CASSSRQSLNEKLFF. This chain uses TRBV11-2 with TRBJ1-4, with a possible D match to TRBD1 (5 bases). V was pared by 4 bases and J by 4 bases, with 13 bases between. From germline, CDR1 is SGHAT and CDR2 FQNNGV. This CDR3 comprises 15 residues. Filled out from reference TRBV11-2 and TRBJ1-4, the complete variable domain reads EAGVAQSPRYKIIEKRQSVAFWCNPISGHATLYWYQQILGQGPKLLIQFQNNGVVDDSQLPKDRFSAERLKGVDSTLKIQPAKLEDSAVYLCASSSRQSLNEKLFFGSGTQLSVL.

This clone was counted a few times. The chain carries TRBV9 and TRBJ1-5, with 8 positions matching TRBD1. Trimming at V came to 4 bases and at J to 7 bases, leaving 7 bases not matched to a gene. The CDR3 is made up of 14 amino acids. Germline V gene data show CDR1 as SGDLS and CDR2 as YYNGEE. Written as DNA, the CDR3 is TGTGCCAGCAGCCCCGGACAGGGTAGCCAGCCCCAGCATTTT. This gives the protein CASSPGQGSQPQHF. The variable domain in full, with the rest retrieved from reference TRBV9 and TRBJ1-5, is DSGVTQTPKHLITATGQRVTLRCSPRSGDLSVYWYQQSLDQGLQFLIQYYNGEERAKGNILERFSAQQFPDLHSELNLSSLELGDSALYFCASSPGQGSQPQHFGDGTRLSIL.

The chain has TRBV14 and TRBJ2-2; unclear D gene. Per the germline V gene, CDR1 is SGHDN and CDR2 is FVKESK. V lost 1 base to trimming and J lost 2 bases, with 5 bases between them. This CDR3 region has 14 residues. This CDR3 reads CASSQAPNTGELFF. CDR3 coding DNA: TGTGCCAGCAGCCAAGCCCCTAACACCGGGGAGCTGTTTTTT. Complete variable domain (other parts from reference TRBV14 and TRBJ2-2): EAGVTQFPSHSVIEKGQTVTLRCDPISGHDNLYWYRRVMGKEIKFLLHFVKESKQDESGMPNNRFLAERTGGTYSTLKVQPAELEDSGVYFCASSQAPNTGELFFGEGSRLTVL.

The chain is built from TRBV5-6 and TRBJ2-7; no definite D call. Per germline, CDR1 SGHDT and CDR2 YYEEEE. Between the trimmed V and J ends, which lost 2 bases and 3 bases, there was a span of 9 bases. This CDR3 has 13 residues. The CDR3 nucleotides read TGTGCCAGCAGCTTAACGCCGGGCTACGAGCAGTACTTC. Protein: CASSLTPGYEQYF.

The chain employs TRBV5-1 and TRBJ1-1; D is possibly TRBD1 (5 bases). CDR1 and CDR2 from the germline V gene are SGHRS and YFSETQ. The CDR3 consists of 13 residues. The V and J ends lost 4 bases and 7 bases respectively, with 14 bases between them. CDR3 in amino acids: CASSATVSVEAFF. In DNA form, the CDR3 reads TGCGCCAGCAGCGCGACAGTCAGCGTTGAAGCTTTCTTT.

V gene TRBV4-1 combines with J gene TRBJ2-2; tentative D call: TRBD1 (5 bases). CDR3 length: 19 residues. Looked up from germline, CDR1 is MGHRA and CDR2 is YSYEKL. V lost 0 bases to trimming and J lost 4 bases, with 21 bases between them. The CDR3, as DNA: TGCGCCAGCAGCCAAGACAGGGCGGTCCTCCTTAGAGGCACCGGGGAGCTGTTTTTT. Amino acid sequence: CASSQDRAVLLRGTGELFF.